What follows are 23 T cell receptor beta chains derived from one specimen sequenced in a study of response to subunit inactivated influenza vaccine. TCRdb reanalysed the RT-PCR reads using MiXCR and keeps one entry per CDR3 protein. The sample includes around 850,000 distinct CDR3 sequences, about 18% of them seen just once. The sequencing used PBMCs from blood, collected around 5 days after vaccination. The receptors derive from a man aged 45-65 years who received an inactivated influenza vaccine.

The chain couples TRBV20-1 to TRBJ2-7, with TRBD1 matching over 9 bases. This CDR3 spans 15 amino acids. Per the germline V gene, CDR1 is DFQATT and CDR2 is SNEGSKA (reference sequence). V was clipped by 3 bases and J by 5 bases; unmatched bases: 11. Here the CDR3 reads CSASPSGQGNHEQYF. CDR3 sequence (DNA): TGCAGTGCTAGCCCTTCGGGACAGGGTAACCACGAGCAGTACTTC.

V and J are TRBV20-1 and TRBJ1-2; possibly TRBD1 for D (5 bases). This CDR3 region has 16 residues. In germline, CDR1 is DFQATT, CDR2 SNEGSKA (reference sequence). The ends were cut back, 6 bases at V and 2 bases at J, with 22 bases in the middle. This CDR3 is CSARWVGGTVNYGYTF. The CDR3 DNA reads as TGCAGTGCCCGCTGGGTGGGGGGGACCGTAAACTATGGCTACACCTTC.

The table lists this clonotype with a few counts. The CDR3 reads CSARDFGGSTDTQYF. Written as DNA, the CDR3 is TGCAGTGCTAGAGATTTCGGGGGGAGCACAGATACGCAGTATTTT. This chain uses TRBV20-1 with TRBJ2-3; 7 bases map to TRBD2. The germline CDR1 and CDR2 sequences are DFQATT and SNEGSKA (reference sequence). With V trimmed by 0 bases and J by 0 bases, 3 bases remained unmatched. There are 15 residues in the CDR3.

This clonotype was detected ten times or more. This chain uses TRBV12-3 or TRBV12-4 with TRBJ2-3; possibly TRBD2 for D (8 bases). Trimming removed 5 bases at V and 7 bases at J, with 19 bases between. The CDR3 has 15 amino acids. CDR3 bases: TGTGCCAGCAGTCTGAGGACAGGCGGGGGGAATACGCAGTATTTT. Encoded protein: CASSLRTGGGNTQYF.

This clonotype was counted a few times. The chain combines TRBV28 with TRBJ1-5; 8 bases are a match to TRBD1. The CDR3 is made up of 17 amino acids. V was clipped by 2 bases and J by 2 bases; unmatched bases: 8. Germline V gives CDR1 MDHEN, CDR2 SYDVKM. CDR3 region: CASSLGQGPRRNQPQHF. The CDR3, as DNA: TGTGCCAGCAGTTTAGGACAGGGACCTCGTCGCAATCAGCCCCAGCATTTT.

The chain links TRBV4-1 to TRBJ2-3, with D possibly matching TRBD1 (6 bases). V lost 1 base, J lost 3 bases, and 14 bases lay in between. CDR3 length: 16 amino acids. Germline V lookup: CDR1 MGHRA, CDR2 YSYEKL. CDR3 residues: CASSQGWGRRTDTQYF. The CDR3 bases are TGCGCCAGCAGCCAAGGTTGGGGGCGACGAACAGATACGCAGTATTTT.

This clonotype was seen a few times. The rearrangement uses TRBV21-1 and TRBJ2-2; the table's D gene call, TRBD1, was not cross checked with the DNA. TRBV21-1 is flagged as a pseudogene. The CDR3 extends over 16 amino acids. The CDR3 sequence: CASSKVAQGYTGELFF. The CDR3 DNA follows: TGTGCCAGCAGCAAAGTTGCCCAGGGGTACACCGGGGAGCTGTTTTTT.

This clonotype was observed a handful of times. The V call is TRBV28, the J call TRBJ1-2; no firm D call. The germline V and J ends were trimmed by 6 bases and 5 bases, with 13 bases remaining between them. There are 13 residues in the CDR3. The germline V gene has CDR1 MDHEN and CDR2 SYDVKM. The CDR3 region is CASRPGRVYGYTF. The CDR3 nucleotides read TGTGCCAGCAGACCTGGTAGGGTATATGGCTACACCTTC.

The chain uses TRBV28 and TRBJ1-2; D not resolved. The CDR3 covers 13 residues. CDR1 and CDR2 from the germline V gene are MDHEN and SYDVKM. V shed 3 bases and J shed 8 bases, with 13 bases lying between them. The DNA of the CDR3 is TGTGCCAGCAGTTTGGCTGGGTCTGGGGGCTACACCTTC. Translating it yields CASSLAGSGGYTF.

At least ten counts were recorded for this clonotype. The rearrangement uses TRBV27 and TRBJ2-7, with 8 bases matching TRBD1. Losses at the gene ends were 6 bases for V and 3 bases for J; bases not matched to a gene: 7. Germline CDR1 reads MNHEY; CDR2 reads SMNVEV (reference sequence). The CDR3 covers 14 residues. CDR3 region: CASSIGTGGYEQYF. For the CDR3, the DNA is TGTGCCAGCAGCATAGGGACAGGAGGCTACGAGCAGTACTTC.

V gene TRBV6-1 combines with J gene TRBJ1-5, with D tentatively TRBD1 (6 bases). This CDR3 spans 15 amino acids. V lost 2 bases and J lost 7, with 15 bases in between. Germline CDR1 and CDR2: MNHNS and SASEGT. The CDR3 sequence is CASSELAGARQPQHF. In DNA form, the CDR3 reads TGTGCCAGCAGTGAACTTGCGGGGGCGAGGCAGCCCCAGCATTTT.

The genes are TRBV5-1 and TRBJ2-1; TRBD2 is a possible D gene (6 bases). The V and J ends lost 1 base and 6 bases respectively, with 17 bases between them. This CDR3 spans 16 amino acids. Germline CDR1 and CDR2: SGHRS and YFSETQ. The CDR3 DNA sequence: TGCGCCAGCAGCTTGAGTTGGCGGGATACGCCCAATGAGCAGTTCTTC. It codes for CASSLSWRDTPNEQFF.

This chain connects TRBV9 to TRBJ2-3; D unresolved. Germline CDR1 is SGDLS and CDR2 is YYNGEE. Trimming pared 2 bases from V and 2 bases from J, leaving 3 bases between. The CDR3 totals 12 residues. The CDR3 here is CASSVHTDTQYF. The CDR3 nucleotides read TGTGCCAGCAGCGTGCACACAGATACGCAGTATTTT.

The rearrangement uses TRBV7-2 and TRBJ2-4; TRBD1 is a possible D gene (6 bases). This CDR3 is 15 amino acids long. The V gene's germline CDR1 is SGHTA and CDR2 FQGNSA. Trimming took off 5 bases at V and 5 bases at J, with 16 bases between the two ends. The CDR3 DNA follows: TGTGCCAGCAGCACCCGTCGAGCAGGGGAAAACATTCAGTACTTC. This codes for CASSTRRAGENIQYF.

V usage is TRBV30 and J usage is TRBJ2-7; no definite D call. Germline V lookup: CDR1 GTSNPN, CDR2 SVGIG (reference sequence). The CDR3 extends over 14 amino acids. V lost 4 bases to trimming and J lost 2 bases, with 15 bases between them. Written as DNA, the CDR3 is TGTGCCTGGACCCGGACCCCTACGACCTACGAGCAGTACTTC. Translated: CAWTRTPTTYEQYF.

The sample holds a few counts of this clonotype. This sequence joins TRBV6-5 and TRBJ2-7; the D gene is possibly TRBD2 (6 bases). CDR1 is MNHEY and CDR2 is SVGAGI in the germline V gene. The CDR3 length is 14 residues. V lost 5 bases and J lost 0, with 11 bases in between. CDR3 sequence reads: CASSHAGGSYEQYF. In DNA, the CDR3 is TGTGCCAGCAGTCACGCCGGGGGCTCCTACGAGCAGTACTTC.

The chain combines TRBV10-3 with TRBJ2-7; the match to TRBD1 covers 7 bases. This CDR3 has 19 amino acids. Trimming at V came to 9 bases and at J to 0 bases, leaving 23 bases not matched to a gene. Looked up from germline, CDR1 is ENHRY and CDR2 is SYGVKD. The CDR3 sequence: CAIRKALVTDRELSYEQYF. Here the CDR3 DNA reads TGTGCCATAAGAAAAGCTTTGGTTACCGACAGGGAACTCTCCTACGAGCAGTACTTC.

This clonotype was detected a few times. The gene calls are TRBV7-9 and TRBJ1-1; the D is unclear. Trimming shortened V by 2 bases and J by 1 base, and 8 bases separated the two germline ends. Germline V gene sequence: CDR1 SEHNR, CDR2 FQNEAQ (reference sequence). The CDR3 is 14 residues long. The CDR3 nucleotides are TGTGCCAGCAGCTTATCGCCGGCGAACACTGAAGCTTTCTTT. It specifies CASSLSPANTEAFF.

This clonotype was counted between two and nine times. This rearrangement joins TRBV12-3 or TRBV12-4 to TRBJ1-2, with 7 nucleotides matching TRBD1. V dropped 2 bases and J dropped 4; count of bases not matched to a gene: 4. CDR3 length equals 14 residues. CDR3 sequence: CASSLKGQSYGYTF. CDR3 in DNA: TGTGCCAGCAGTTTAAAGGGACAGAGCTATGGCTACACCTTC.

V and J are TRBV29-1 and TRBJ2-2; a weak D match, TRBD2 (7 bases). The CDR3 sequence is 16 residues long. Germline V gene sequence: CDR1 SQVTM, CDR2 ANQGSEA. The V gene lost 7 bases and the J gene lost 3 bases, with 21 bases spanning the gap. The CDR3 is CSAGGLIAGDTGELFF. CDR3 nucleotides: TGCAGCGCCGGGGGGCTAATTGCAGGGGACACCGGGGAGCTGTTTTTT.

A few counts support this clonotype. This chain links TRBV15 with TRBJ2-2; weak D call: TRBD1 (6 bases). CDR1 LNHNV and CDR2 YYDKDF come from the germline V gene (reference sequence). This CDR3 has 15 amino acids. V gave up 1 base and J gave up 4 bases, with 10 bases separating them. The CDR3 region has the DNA TGTGCCACCAGCAGAGTGACAGGCCTCACCGGGGAGCTGTTTTTT. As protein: CATSRVTGLTGELFF.

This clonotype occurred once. The CDR3 is CASSLEGLAGVVSYNEQFF. In DNA, the CDR3 is TGTGCCAGCAGTTTAGAGGGACTAGCGGGAGTAGTGTCCTACAATGAGCAGTTCTTC. The chain recombines TRBV12-3 or TRBV12-4 with TRBJ2-1; 14 positions match TRBD2. This CDR3 has 19 amino acids. J gave up 1 base and V 1 base, and 6 bases lay outside the gene matches.

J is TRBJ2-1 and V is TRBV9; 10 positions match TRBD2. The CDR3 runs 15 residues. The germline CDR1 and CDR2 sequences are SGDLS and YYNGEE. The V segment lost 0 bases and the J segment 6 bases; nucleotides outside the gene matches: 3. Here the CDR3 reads CASSVVLAGVNEQFF. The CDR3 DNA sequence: TGTGCCAGCAGCGTAGTCCTAGCGGGAGTCAATGAGCAGTTCTTC. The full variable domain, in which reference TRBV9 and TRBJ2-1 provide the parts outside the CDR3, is DSGVTQTPKHLITATGQRVTLRCSPRSGDLSVYWYQQSLDQGLQFLIQYYNGEERAKGNILERFSAQQFPDLHSELNLSSLELGDSALYFCASSVVLAGVNEQFFGPGTRLTVL.